The sequence of this TCR beta chain was determined in a study of cytomegalovirus exposure and HLA in healthy donors. Study findings and constraints: Sequencing depth across donors, presence/absence analyses assumed, was roughly uniform. In vitro testing confirmed a few CMV-associated chains as specific for CMV antigens.

As regards this clone: Its target is not known.

The germline CDR1 and CDR2 sequences are MDHEN and SYDVKM. J lost 1 base, V lost 6 bases, and 8 bases had no gene match. CDR3 length equals 15 residues. 60 Vbeta and 13 Jbeta primers were used in PCR. Only in-frame clones appear in the TCRdb table, and some are missing; sequencing was by immunoSEQ multiplex PCR. Recorded for this sample: some 120,000 clones. The TCR was taken from a young man in good health and CMV-seronegative. The genes are TRBV28 and TRBJ1-1, with 7 bases fitting TRBD1. Sequences were obtained from PBMCs. The CDR3 sequence: CASRGPGQPNTEAFF. The CDR3 DNA follows: TGTGCCAGCAGGGGACCGGGACAGCCGAACACTGAAGCTTTCTTT.